This is a list of T cell receptor beta chains from one sample in a study of T cells in Graves' hyperthyroidism and ophthalmopathy. A single record per CDR3 protein comes from TCRdb applying MiXCR to the multiplex PCR reads. The sample comprises about 580,000 distinct CDR3 sequences, about 43% of which are singletons, and approximately 7.5% rests with the top ten. Material for sequencing was peripheral blood or thyroid tissue (not recorded which). These receptors were obtained from a young woman with Graves' hyperthyroidism. The CDR3 runs from the conserved cysteine through the conserved F or W. The D gene is left open where the match is weak. The size of a clone is reported for some rows only, either as once, few or many, or as a class for expanded clones.

j_gene: TRBJ2-6
d_gene: NA
v_gene: TRBV7-9
abundance: NA
CDR3aa: CASSLDVLANVLTF
CDR3nt: TGTGCCAGCAGCTTAGACGTGTTAGCCAACGTCCTGACTTTC

j_gene: TRBJ2-7
d_gene: TRBD2
v_gene: TRBV7-2
abundance: many
CDR3aa: CASSFSLAGVEQYF
CDR3nt: TGTGCCAGCAGCTTCTCCCTAGCGGGAGTCGAGCAGTACTTC

j_gene: TRBJ1-4
d_gene: NA
v_gene: TRBV13
abundance: many
CDR3aa: CASSSRGRILNEKLFF
CDR3nt: TGTGCCAGCAGCTCCCGAGGGCGGATACTGAATGAAAAACTGTTTTTT

j_gene: TRBJ2-6
d_gene: NA
v_gene: TRBV6-5
abundance: many
CDR3aa: CASSPRVDGANVLTF
CDR3nt: TGTGCCAGCAGCCCCAGGGTGGACGGGGCCAACGTCCTGACTTTC

j_gene: TRBJ2-7
d_gene: NA
v_gene: TRBV9
abundance: NA
CDR3aa: CASSPDGGNYEQYF
CDR3nt: TGTGCCAGCAGCCCAGACGGTGGTAACTACGAGCAGTACTTC

j_gene: TRBJ1-5
d_gene: NA
v_gene: TRBV30
abundance: NA
CDR3aa: CAWSPRDFPNQPQHF
CDR3nt: TGTGCCTGGAGCCCACGGGACTTTCCTAATCAGCCCCAGCATTTT

j_gene: TRBJ2-5
d_gene: NA
v_gene: TRBV13
abundance: NA
CDR3aa: CASSPSGPARAQYF
CDR3nt: TGTGCCAGCAGCCCCAGTGGACCTGCTAGAGCCCAGTACTTC

j_gene: TRBJ1-4
d_gene: NA
v_gene: TRBV7-2
abundance: NA
CDR3aa: CASSPGSEEKLFF
CDR3nt: TGTGCCAGCAGCCCTGGGAGCGAAGAAAAACTGTTTTTT

j_gene: TRBJ2-3
d_gene: NA
v_gene: TRBV7-9
abundance: NA
CDR3aa: CASSPNIGETSYTQYF
CDR3nt: TGTGCCAGCAGCCCTAATATCGGGGAGACATCCTATACGCAGTATTTT

j_gene: TRBJ1-5
d_gene: NA
v_gene: TRBV6-6
abundance: many
CDR3aa: CASDPNPNQPQHF
CDR3nt: TGTGCCAGCGATCCGAATCCCAATCAGCCCCAGCATTTT

j_gene: TRBJ1-3
d_gene: NA
v_gene: TRBV29-1
abundance: many
CDR3aa: CSATWDQAPGNTIYF
CDR3nt: TGCAGCGCTACCTGGGACCAGGCACCTGGAAACACCATATATTTT

j_gene: TRBJ2-7
d_gene: TRBD2
v_gene: TRBV10-3
abundance: NA
CDR3aa: CAISEGAGLSEQYF
CDR3nt: TGTGCCATCAGTGAGGGTGCGGGACTAAGCGAGCAGTACTTC

j_gene: TRBJ2-2
d_gene: NA
v_gene: TRBV12-5
abundance: many
CDR3aa: CASVLSLARRTGELFF
CDR3nt: TGTGCTAGTGTCTTGAGCCTAGCACGTCGCACCGGGGAGCTGTTTTTT

j_gene: TRBJ2-5
d_gene: TRBD2
v_gene: TRBV19
abundance: NA
CDR3aa: CASSIGGGVQETQYF
CDR3nt: TGTGCCAGTAGTATAGGGGGGGGGGTCCAAGAGACCCAGTACTTC

j_gene: TRBJ1-1
d_gene: TRBD1
v_gene: TRBV5-4
abundance: many
CDR3aa: CASRAGGAGTEAFF
CDR3nt: TGTGCCAGCAGGGCAGGGGGCGCGGGCACTGAAGCTTTCTTT

j_gene: TRBJ2-5
d_gene: TRBD2
v_gene: TRBV2
abundance: NA
CDR3aa: CASTWTSGQETQYF
CDR3nt: TGTGCCAGCACCTGGACTAGCGGGCAAGAGACCCAGTACTTC

j_gene: TRBJ2-1
d_gene: NA
v_gene: TRBV19
abundance: NA
CDR3aa: CASSTPGGAYEQFF
CDR3nt: TGTGCCAGTAGTACTCCCGGGGGCGCATATGAGCAGTTCTTC

j_gene: TRBJ1-4
d_gene: NA
v_gene: TRBV10-3
abundance: many
CDR3aa: CAISEGPATNEKLFF
CDR3nt: TGTGCCATCAGTGAGGGACCGGCAACTAATGAAAAACTGTTTTTT

j_gene: TRBJ2-5
d_gene: TRBD2
v_gene: TRBV7-2
abundance: NA
CDR3aa: CASSWGLAGLETQYF
CDR3nt: TGTGCCAGCAGCTGGGGACTAGCGGGGCTGGAGACCCAGTACTTC

j_gene: TRBJ1-2
d_gene: NA
v_gene: TRBV10-3
abundance: many
CDR3aa: CAISGPTGTYGYTF
CDR3nt: TGTGCCATCAGTGGCCCAACAGGAACCTATGGCTACACCTTC

j_gene: TRBJ2-7
d_gene: TRBD2
v_gene: TRBV2
abundance: NA
CDR3aa: CASSETSGRDEQYF
CDR3nt: TGTGCCAGCAGTGAGACTAGCGGGAGGGACGAGCAGTACTTC

j_gene: TRBJ2-7
d_gene: NA
v_gene: TRBV12-3/TRBV12-4
abundance: once
CDR3aa: CASVGRPSHEQYF
CDR3nt: TGTGCCAGCGTTGGGAGGCCCTCCCACGAGCAGTACTTC

j_gene: TRBJ2-5
d_gene: NA
v_gene: TRBV3-1
abundance: many
CDR3aa: CASSQERGRETQYF
CDR3nt: TGTGCCAGCAGCCAAGAACGGGGGCGCGAGACCCAGTACTTC

j_gene: TRBJ2-7
d_gene: NA
v_gene: TRBV12-3/TRBV12-4
abundance: NA
CDR3aa: CASSAGEEYEQYF
CDR3nt: TGTGCCAGCAGCGCAGGGGAGGAGTACGAGCAGTACTTC

j_gene: TRBJ2-7
d_gene: NA
v_gene: TRBV29-1
abundance: many
CDR3aa: CSVEGLAAGQYF
CDR3nt: TGCAGCGTTGAAGGGTTAGCGGCAGGACAGTACTTC

j_gene: TRBJ1-4
d_gene: TRBD1
v_gene: TRBV7-3
abundance: NA
CDR3aa: CASSTGGRSNEKLFF
CDR3nt: TGTGCCAGCAGCACAGGGGGGCGTAGTAATGAAAAGCTGTTTTTT

j_gene: TRBJ2-1
d_gene: NA
v_gene: TRBV2
abundance: NA
CDR3aa: CASSPGDWTNEQFF
CDR3nt: TGTGCCAGCAGCCCAGGAGACTGGACCAATGAGCAGTTCTTC

j_gene: TRBJ1-2
d_gene: NA
v_gene: TRBV10-3
abundance: once
CDR3aa: CAIRGDPSYGYTF
CDR3nt: TGTGCCATCAGAGGAGACCCTAGCTATGGCTACACCTTC

j_gene: TRBJ2-6
d_gene: NA
v_gene: TRBV29-1
abundance: NA
CDR3aa: CSVVTGANVLTF
CDR3nt: TGCAGCGTTGTCACAGGGGCCAACGTCCTGACTTTC

j_gene: TRBJ1-2
d_gene: NA
v_gene: TRBV6-1
abundance: many
CDR3aa: CASSELDPAQSYGYTF
CDR3nt: TGTGCCAGCAGTGAATTGGATCCGGCACAGTCCTATGGCTACACCTTC

j_gene: TRBJ1-2
d_gene: TRBD1
v_gene: TRBV9
abundance: NA
CDR3aa: CASSLGQGFSYGYTF
CDR3nt: TGTGCCAGCAGCCTGGGACAGGGATTCAGCTATGGCTACACCTTC

j_gene: TRBJ1-5
d_gene: NA
v_gene: TRBV12-3/TRBV12-4
abundance: many
CDR3aa: CASSQHIKANQPQHF
CDR3nt: TGTGCCAGCAGTCAGCACATCAAAGCCAATCAGCCCCAGCATTTT

j_gene: TRBJ1-5
d_gene: NA
v_gene: TRBV20-1
abundance: few
CDR3aa: CSAQVTSNQPQHF
CDR3nt: TGCAGTGCTCAGGTCACTAGCAATCAGCCCCAGCATTTT

j_gene: TRBJ2-5
d_gene: NA
v_gene: TRBV20-1
abundance: many
CDR3aa: CSARVYEKETQYF
CDR3nt: TGCAGTGCTAGAGTATACGAAAAAGAGACCCAGTACTTC

j_gene: TRBJ2-7
d_gene: NA
v_gene: TRBV4-3
abundance: many
CDR3aa: CASSHRTGSYEQYF
CDR3nt: TGCGCCAGCAGCCACCGGACCGGATCCTACGAGCAGTACTTC

j_gene: TRBJ1-3
d_gene: NA
v_gene: TRBV7-9
abundance: once
CDR3aa: CASSLYGGNTIYF
CDR3nt: TGTGCCAGCAGCTTATACGGGGGAAACACCATATATTTT

j_gene: TRBJ2-6
d_gene: TRBD1
v_gene: TRBV2
abundance: many
CDR3aa: CASSDLGQAGSGANVLTF
CDR3nt: TGTGCCAGCAGTGACCTGGGACAGGCCGGCTCTGGGGCCAACGTCCTGACTTTC

j_gene: TRBJ2-5
d_gene: NA
v_gene: TRBV20-1
abundance: many
CDR3aa: CSVGVPRRETQYF
CDR3nt: TGCAGTGTGGGGGTCCCGCGGAGGGAGACCCAGTACTTC

j_gene: TRBJ2-7
d_gene: TRBD2
v_gene: TRBV2
abundance: NA
CDR3aa: CASFGTSSHYEQYF
CDR3nt: TGTGCCAGCTTCGGGACTAGCAGTCACTACGAGCAGTACTTC

j_gene: TRBJ2-7
d_gene: NA
v_gene: TRBV10-2
abundance: many
CDR3aa: CASSEVRVNPYEQYF
CDR3nt: TGCGCCAGCAGTGAGGTACGGGTCAACCCCTACGAGCAGTACTTC

j_gene: TRBJ1-1
d_gene: TRBD1
v_gene: TRBV5-4
abundance: many
CDR3aa: CASSGGTGGILDTEAFF
CDR3nt: TGTGCCAGCAGCGGGGGGACAGGGGGCATTCTGGACACTGAAGCTTTCTTT

j_gene: TRBJ2-7
d_gene: NA
v_gene: TRBV29-1
abundance: NA
CDR3aa: CSVATSGMNEQYF
CDR3nt: TGCAGCGTTGCGACTTCCGGGATGAATGAGCAGTACTTC

j_gene: TRBJ2-7
d_gene: TRBD2
v_gene: TRBV7-2
abundance: many
CDR3aa: CASSLAPSGTYEQYF
CDR3nt: TGTGCCAGCAGCTTAGCTCCTAGCGGGACCTACGAGCAGTACTTC

j_gene: TRBJ1-2
d_gene: NA
v_gene: TRBV27
abundance: many
CDR3aa: CASSLSAREVYGYTF
CDR3nt: TGTGCCAGCAGTTTATCCGCCAGGGAAGTTTATGGCTACACCTTC

j_gene: TRBJ1-2
d_gene: NA
v_gene: TRBV29-1
abundance: many
CDR3aa: CSVDQELDGYTF
CDR3nt: TGCAGCGTTGACCAGGAATTGGATGGCTACACCTTC

j_gene: TRBJ2-2
d_gene: TRBD2
v_gene: TRBV9
abundance: NA
CDR3aa: CASSAFPKTSGTWRTGELFF
CDR3nt: TGTGCCAGCAGCGCGTTCCCGAAGACTAGCGGGACTTGGAGGACCGGGGAGCTGTTTTTT

j_gene: TRBJ2-7
d_gene: TRBD2
v_gene: TRBV7-2
abundance: many
CDR3aa: CAGSLGTSGRAYEQYF
CDR3nt: TGTGCCGGCAGCTTAGGGACTAGCGGGAGGGCCTACGAGCAGTACTTC

j_gene: TRBJ2-7
d_gene: TRBD2
v_gene: TRBV7-9
abundance: NA
CDR3aa: CASSTSGRYEQYF
CDR3nt: TGTGCCAGCAGTACTAGCGGGAGGTACGAGCAGTACTTC

j_gene: TRBJ2-5
d_gene: TRBD1
v_gene: TRBV5-1
abundance: many
CDR3aa: CASSEDRRWETQYF
CDR3nt: TGCGCCAGCAGCGAGGACAGGCGTTGGGAGACCCAGTACTTC

j_gene: TRBJ2-3
d_gene: TRBD1
v_gene: TRBV24-1
abundance: NA
CDR3aa: CATSDSWTGSTDTQYF
CDR3nt: TGTGCCACCAGTGATTCCTGGACAGGGTCGACAGATACGCAGTATTTT

j_gene: TRBJ2-5
d_gene: TRBD2
v_gene: TRBV7-8
abundance: many
CDR3aa: CASSLGGLAGTDF
CDR3nt: TGTGCCAGCAGCTTAGGGGGACTAGCGGGAACCGACTTC

j_gene: TRBJ1-2
d_gene: NA
v_gene: TRBV20-1
abundance: NA
CDR3aa: CSASPIGLAGRGYTF
CDR3nt: TGCAGTGCTAGCCCAATTGGTCTAGCGGGAAGAGGCTACACCTTC

j_gene: TRBJ1-1
d_gene: NA
v_gene: TRBV29-1
abundance: NA
CDR3aa: CSVGVRNTEAFF
CDR3nt: TGCAGCGTTGGAGTGAGGAACACTGAAGCTTTCTTT

j_gene: TRBJ2-5
d_gene: TRBD1
v_gene: TRBV7-9
abundance: many
CDR3aa: CASGRGTGLGETQYF
CDR3nt: TGTGCCAGCGGCCGAGGGACAGGGTTGGGCGAGACCCAGTACTTC

j_gene: TRBJ2-7
d_gene: NA
v_gene: TRBV4-1
abundance: few
CDR3aa: CASSLAPAEVYEQYF
CDR3nt: TGCGCCAGCAGCCTCGCACCCGCGGAGGTTTACGAGCAGTACTTC